These 32 T cell receptor beta chains originate from one sample sequenced in a study of blood T cell repertoires in COVID-19. Data came from immunoSEQ multiplex PCR; TCRdb stores just in-frame clones and leaves some out. This table holds over 150,000 clones, roughly 83% found once. The source material was peripheral blood. All receptors come from a middle-aged woman with COVID-19, enrolled during active disease.

The gene calls are TRBV2 and TRBJ2-1, with 12 bases fitting TRBD2. The CDR3 sequence is 19 residues long. CDR1 SNHLY and CDR2 FYNNEI come from the germline V gene. V was pared by 6 bases and J by 3 bases, with 15 bases of the junction left unmatched. CDR3 sequence: CASRAGQIGLAGIYNEQFF. DNA of the CDR3: TGTGCCAGCAGAGCGGGTCAAATCGGACTAGCGGGAATCTACAATGAGCAGTTCTTC.

The V gene is TRBV19, the J gene TRBJ1-5; 7 bases fit TRBD1. The CDR3 is made up of 12 amino acids. CDR1 is LNHDA and CDR2 is SQIVND in the germline V gene (reference sequence). Trimming removed 8 bases from V and 6 bases from J; junction bases left unmatched: 4. The DNA of the CDR3 is TGTGCCAGTTCGACAGGGAGTCAGCCCCAGCATTTT. This sequence encodes CASSTGSQPQHF.

This chain connects TRBV29-1 to TRBJ2-1; D call uncertain. There are 15 residues in the CDR3. V shed 2 bases and J shed 3 bases, with 14 bases lying between them. From germline, CDR1 is SQVTM and CDR2 ANQGSEA. The CDR3 loop is CSVESGLQGYNEQFF. The DNA of the CDR3 is TGCAGCGTTGAATCCGGGTTGCAAGGCTACAATGAGCAGTTCTTC.

V and J are TRBV2 and TRBJ2-2; 9 bases match TRBD1. CDR3 length: 12 residues. The V and J ends lost 9 bases and 5 bases, in that order; junction bases with no gene match: 1. Looked up from germline, CDR1 is SNHLY and CDR2 is FYNNEI. The CDR3 DNA follows: TGTGCCAGAGACAGGGGGACCGGGGAGCTGTTTTTT. Amino acid sequence: CARDRGTGELFF.

The J gene is TRBJ2-4, the V gene TRBV6-6; 9 bases align to TRBD2. The CDR3 covers 16 residues. The J segment lost 1 base and the V segment lost 5 bases, leaving 6 bases of the junction unmatched. Germline loops: CDR1 MNHNY, CDR2 SVGAGI (reference sequence). The chain's CDR3 is CASSRLAGGAKNIQYF. CDR3 DNA sequence: TGTGCCAGCAGTCGACTCGCGGGGGGGGCCAAAAACATTCAGTACTTC.

A note on this clone: A junction boundary mismatches the germline segment, possibly from a read error. This chain links TRBV29-1 with TRBJ1-1; 8 bases agree with TRBD1. There are 10 residues in the CDR3. Germline V gives CDR1 SQVTM, CDR2 ANQGSEA. Written as DNA, the CDR3 is TGCAGCGTTGGGGACAGGTTCGTGGCCTTT. Its protein product is CSVGDRFVAF.

The gene calls are TRBV27 and TRBJ2-7, with a weak D call TRBD2 (7 bases). Trimming removed 2 bases from V and 0 bases from J, with 11 bases in between. The CDR3 has 15 amino acids. Looked up from germline, CDR1 is MNHEY and CDR2 is SMNVEV (reference sequence). The CDR3 sequence is CASSLKGGSSYEQYF. The CDR3 nucleotides read TGTGCCAGCAGTTTAAAGGGGGGGAGCTCCTACGAGCAGTACTTC.

The chain joins TRBV28 to TRBJ1-2, with D maybe TRBD1 (6 bases). Germline assignment: CDR1 MDHEN and CDR2 SYDVKM. The CDR3 has 12 amino acids. Trimming left V 5 bases short and J 6 bases short, with 10 bases between. CDR3: CASSDRIHGYTF. The CDR3 DNA reads TGTGCCAGCAGTGACAGGATACATGGCTACACCTTC.

CDR3 in DNA: TGCAGCCCATTAATCACGGGGGGAGGTTACAATGAGCAGTTCTTC. It codes for CSPLITGGGYNEQFF. The chain joins TRBV29-1 to TRBJ2-1; 7 bases line up with TRBD2. The CDR3 extends over 15 amino acids. V lost 8 bases to trimming and J lost 4 bases; unmatched junction nucleotides: 14. CDR1 and CDR2 (germline): SQVTM, ANQGSEA.

V usage is TRBV6-5 and J usage is TRBJ1-5, with D perhaps TRBD1 (5 bases). V was clipped by 0 bases and J by 2 bases, with 8 bases between them. The CDR3 is 15 residues long. Per germline, CDR1 MNHEY and CDR2 SVGAGI. CDR3 DNA: TGTGCCAGCAGTTACTCCAAGGGGCGCAATCAGCCCCAGCATTTT. It is translated as CASSYSKGRNQPQHF.

This clone was observed once. This chain uses TRBV2 with TRBJ1-3; D is unresolved. V was clipped by 0 bases and J by 3 bases, with 15 bases between them. Germline assignment: CDR1 SNHLY and CDR2 FYNNEI. The CDR3 spans 17 residues. The CDR3 sequence: CASSEARSSLVGNTIYF. DNA of the CDR3: TGTGCCAGCAGTGAAGCGCGTAGCAGTCTAGTTGGAAACACCATATATTTT.

V is TRBV4-2 and J is TRBJ2-1, with TRBD2 identical over 10 bases. Losses at the gene ends were 0 bases for V and 2 bases for J; bases not matched to a gene: 1. Looked up from germline, CDR1 is LGHNA and CDR2 is YNFKEQ. The CDR3 has 16 amino acids. The CDR3 DNA reads as TGTGCCAGCAGCCAAGAGCTAGCGGGGGCCTACAATGAGCAGTTCTTC. It specifies CASSQELAGAYNEQFF.

The chain has TRBV4-1 and TRBJ1-2; 8 positions match TRBD1. CDR3 length: 18 residues. The J segment lost 4 bases and the V segment lost 0 bases, leaving 13 bases of the junction unmatched. Per germline, CDR1 MGHRA and CDR2 YSYEKL. The CDR3, as DNA: TGCGCCAGCAGCCAAGATGGACAGGGAGCCCCCGGACGCTATGGCTACACCTTC. Amino acids: CASSQDGQGAPGRYGYTF.

Here the CDR3 reads CASSIGQGGNYGYTF. The CDR3 nucleotides are TGTGCCAGTAGTATTGGACAGGGAGGGAACTATGGCTACACCTTC. The chain combines TRBV19 with TRBJ1-2; 8 nucleotides line up with TRBD1. Unmatched junction bases numbered 5, after V lost 3 bases and J lost 2 bases. Germline V gene lookup returns CDR1 LNHDA and CDR2 SQIVND (reference sequence). The CDR3 is made up of 15 amino acids.

This clone was counted once. J is TRBJ1-5 and V is TRBV2, with D hard to call. Between the trimmed V and J ends, which lost 6 bases and 7 bases, there was a span of 16 bases. The germline V gene has CDR1 SNHLY and CDR2 FYNNEI. The CDR3 loop spans 14 amino acids. The DNA for the CDR3 is TGTGCCAGCAGGATTGACGGGTCTCGGCAGCCCCAGCATTTT. Translating it yields CASRIDGSRQPQHF.

This clone is medium-sized. The rearrangement joins TRBV7-9 to TRBJ2-7, with D possibly TRBD1 on 6 matching bases. CDR3 size: 15 residues. Germline values: CDR1 SEHNR, CDR2 FQNEAQ (reference sequence). V was cut by 0 bases and J by 0 bases, with 9 bases left in between. The CDR3 loop is CASSLARDNSYEQYF. The CDR3 coding sequence is TGTGCCAGCAGCTTAGCCCGGGACAACTCCTACGAGCAGTACTTC.

The chain carries TRBV7-9 and TRBJ2-5; 10 bases are a match to TRBD2. CDR3 length: 16 residues. Germline trimming cut 5 bases from V and 4 bases from J; bases unmatched to any gene: 10. Per germline, CDR1 SEHNR and CDR2 FQNEAQ (reference sequence). This CDR3 reads CASSRRPSGGGETQYF. The DNA for the CDR3 is TGTGCCAGCAGCCGTCGCCCTAGCGGGGGCGGAGAGACCCAGTACTTC. Full variable domain (remainder filled in from reference TRBV7-9 and TRBJ2-5): DTGVSQNPRHKITKRGQNVTFRCDPISEHNRLYWYRQTLGQGPEFLTYFQNEAQLEKSRLLSDRFSAERPKGSFSTLEIQRTEQGDSAMYLCASSRRPSGGGETQYFGPGTRLLVL.

The rearrangement links TRBV25-1 to TRBJ1-2; maybe TRBD1 (5 bases). Deletions cut 3 bases from V and 4 bases from J, with 15 bases between. CDR3 size: 15 residues. Germline V gene data show CDR1 as MGHDK and CDR2 as SYGVNS. CDR3 amino acids: CASSESGARRYGYTF. CDR3 in DNA: TGTGCCAGCAGTGAGAGTGGGGCACGGCGCTATGGCTACACCTTC.

This rearrangement joins TRBV7-6 to TRBJ2-1; 13 bases fit TRBD2. J was trimmed by 0 bases and V by 4 bases; bases with no gene match: 12. CDR3 length: 20 amino acids. CDR1 is SGHVS and CDR2 is FNYEAQ in the germline V gene. The CDR3 protein is CASSSKTSGRTRSSYNEQFF. CDR3 DNA: TGTGCCAGCAGCTCTAAGACTAGCGGGAGGACACGGAGCTCCTACAATGAGCAGTTCTTC. The entire variable domain, with the rest obtained from reference TRBV7-6 and TRBJ2-1, is as follows: GAGVSQSPRYKVTKRGQDVALRCDPISGHVSLYWYRQALGQGPEFLTYFNYEAQQDKSGLPNDRFSAERPEGSISTLTIQRTEQRDSAMYRCASSSKTSGRTRSSYNEQFFGPGTRLTVL.

This chain connects TRBV6-1 to TRBJ1-5, with 10 bases matching TRBD1. There are 17 residues in the CDR3. Losses at the gene ends were 2 bases for V and 6 bases for J; bases not matched to a gene: 10. CDR1 is MNHNS and CDR2 is SASEGT in the germline V gene. CDR3: CASSESTGQGFVQPQHF. DNA of the CDR3: TGTGCCAGCAGTGAAAGTACGGGACAGGGGTTCGTTCAGCCCCAGCATTTT.

The rearrangement links TRBV7-9 to TRBJ2-5; perhaps TRBD2 as D (5 bases). Germline-derived CDR1 and CDR2 are SEHNR and FQNEAQ (reference sequence). The CDR3 has 16 amino acids. V dropped 1 base and J dropped 4 bases, with 16 bases sitting between them. CDR3 amino acids: CASSLDPAWERETQYF. DNA of the CDR3: TGTGCCAGCAGCTTAGACCCAGCCTGGGAGAGAGAGACCCAGTACTTC.

The rearrangement joins TRBV18 to TRBJ1-6; D call uncertain. The CDR3 has 15 residues. With 3 bases removed from V and 9 bases from J, the gap between germline ends came to 15 bases. Germline V lookup: CDR1 KGHSH, CDR2 LQKENI. In nucleotides, the CDR3 is TGTGCCAGCTCACCCTCCTTGACGGGTGGTTCACCCCTCCACTTT. Translation gives CASSPSLTGGSPLHF. The variable domain in full, completed from reference TRBV18 and TRBJ1-6, reads NAGVMQNPRHLVRRRGQEARLRCSPMKGHSHVYWYRQLPEEGLKFMVYLQKENIIDESGMPKERFSAEFPKEGPSILRIQQVVRGDSAAYFCASSPSLTGGSPLHFGNGTRLTVT.

The rearrangement joins TRBV19 to TRBJ1-1; 7 bases fit TRBD1. Germline loops: CDR1 LNHDA, CDR2 SQIVND (reference sequence). J gave up 11 bases and V 1 base, and 13 bases lay outside the gene matches. The CDR3 consists of 15 residues. CDR3 sequence (DNA): TGTGCCAGTAGTATAGTTACGACAGGGTCAAGAAGGGCTTTCTTT. Protein product: CASSIVTTGSRRAFF. The entire variable domain, with the rest obtained from reference TRBV19 and TRBJ1-1, is as follows: DGGITQSPKYLFRKEGQNVTLSCEQNLNHDAMYWYRQDPGQGLRLIYYSQIVNDFQKGDIAEGYSVSREKKESFPLTVTSAQKNPTAFYLCASSIVTTGSRRAFFGQGTRLTVV.

The V call is TRBV7-2, the J call TRBJ2-5; the D gene is possibly TRBD1 (5 bases). Trimming shortened V by 3 bases and J by 3 bases, and 14 bases separated the two germline ends. This CDR3 is 15 amino acids long. Germline V gives CDR1 SGHTA, CDR2 FQGNSA. CDR3 DNA sequence: TGTGCCAGCAGCTTTAGTAGCAGGGTAGAAGAGACCCAGTACTTC. Encoded protein: CASSFSSRVEETQYF. The full variable domain, with the rest looked up from reference TRBV7-2 and TRBJ2-5, is GAGVSQSPSNKVTEKGKDVELRCDPISGHTALYWYRQSLGQGLEFLIYFQGNSAPDKSGLPSDRFSAERTGGSVSTLTIQRTQQEDSAVYLCASSFSSRVEETQYFGPGTRLLVL.

The J gene is TRBJ1-2, the V gene TRBV4-1; D gene uncertain. V shed 0 bases and J shed 0 bases, with 11 bases lying between them. CDR1 is MGHRA, CDR2 YSYEKL, per germline. The CDR3 is 16 residues long. CDR3: CASSQDYGRANYGYTF. The CDR3, as DNA: TGCGCCAGCAGCCAAGATTACGGTAGAGCTAACTATGGCTACACCTTC.

This chain joins TRBV9 and TRBJ2-7; 8 nucleotides line up with TRBD1. Germline loops: CDR1 SGDLS, CDR2 YYNGEE. The CDR3 covers 14 residues. V trimming: 0 bases; J trimming: 6 bases; junction bases outside the gene matches: 5. Here the CDR3 reads CASSVAWTGTEQYF. The CDR3 bases are TGTGCCAGCAGCGTAGCTTGGACAGGGACCGAGCAGTACTTC.

This clone was found a few times. The chain combines TRBV5-8 with TRBJ1-4; D remains unclear. V gave up 7 bases and J gave up 5 bases, with 12 bases separating them. Germline values: CDR1 SGHTS, CDR2 YDEGEE. The CDR3 runs 13 residues. DNA for the CDR3: TGTGCCAGCGCCTTCGGTCTAAATGAAAAACTGTTTTTT. It encodes CASAFGLNEKLFF.

This rearrangement joins TRBV7-3 to TRBJ2-5, with TRBD2 matching 9 bases. V lost 5 bases to trimming and J lost 5 bases; unmatched junction nucleotides: 12. The V gene's germline CDR1 is SGHTA and CDR2 FQGTGA. The CDR3 is 16 residues long. The CDR3 bases are TGTGCCAGCAGCGTCGGACTAGCGCCAGGGAGGGAGACCCAGTACTTC. As protein: CASSVGLAPGRETQYF.

This clone was recorded once. The chain has TRBV29-1 and TRBJ2-3; TRBD2 matches at 8 bases. Germline V gene sequence: CDR1 SQVTM, CDR2 ANQGSEA. Germline trimming cut 5 bases from V and 5 bases from J; bases unmatched to any gene: 6. This CDR3 is built from 13 residues. As DNA, the CDR3 is TGCAGCGTTAAAGCGGGAGCCGGAGATACGCAGTATTTT. The encoded protein is CSVKAGAGDTQYF.

The chain recombines TRBV28 with TRBJ1-2; D unresolved. V gave up 5 bases and J gave up 2 bases, with 6 bases separating them. Germline V gives CDR1 MDHEN, CDR2 SYDVKM. This CDR3 contains 12 residues. CDR3: CASSRGNYGYTF. CDR3 coding DNA: TGTGCCAGCAGTAGAGGGAACTATGGCTACACCTTC.

The gene calls are TRBV19 and TRBJ2-1; 9 bases are shared with TRBD2. Germline V CDR1 and CDR2: LNHDA, SQIVND (reference sequence). J lost 3 bases, V lost 6 bases, and 6 bases had no gene match. The length of the CDR3 is 15 residues. CDR3 in DNA: TGTGCCAGTAGATGGAAGCGGGGGGTCTACAATGAGCAGTTCTTC. Its protein product is CASRWKRGVYNEQFF.

This chain uses TRBV5-6 with TRBJ1-1; the match to TRBD1 covers 11 bases. Looked up from germline, CDR1 is SGHDT and CDR2 is YYEEEE. With V trimmed by 5 bases and J by 10 bases, 4 bases remained unmatched. The CDR3 spans 12 residues. CDR3 nucleotide sequence: TGTGCCAGCAGGCCCGGGACAGGGGGAGCTTTCTTT. Its protein is CASRPGTGGAFF.